These 16 T cell receptor beta chains were sequenced from one sample in a study of sequential checkpoint blockade in melanoma. As for treatment: randomized to nivolumab then ipilimumab (arm A) or the reverse (arm B). Clones were read by immunoSEQ multiplex PCR, and TCRdb kept only the in-frame ones, dropping some. This sample has approximately 4,000 clones, with around 60% found just once. The sample in question was CD8+ T cells sorted from blood (inferred from file names), obtained from a patient given nivolumab and ipilimumab in sequence. The receptor set was obtained from a human donor with melanoma.

The chain employs TRBV11-2 and TRBJ2-5; 13 positions match TRBD2. The end of the DNA aligns better with TRBJ2-7, so the J call may be wrong. The germline V gene encodes CDR1 SGHAT and CDR2 FQNNGV. The CDR3 runs to 16 residues. In DNA form, the CDR3 reads TGTGCCAGCAGCCAAGGACTAGCGGGAGAGATGGACGAGCAGTACTTC. As protein: CASSQGLAGEMDEQYF.

This chain connects TRBV5-1 to TRBJ1-2; a possible D gene is TRBD1 (5 bases). Deletions cut 4 bases from V and 5 bases from J, with 15 bases between. This CDR3 spans 14 amino acids. Germline loops: CDR1 SGHRS, CDR2 YFSETQ. CDR3 bases: TGCGCCAGCAGCGAAGCGACAGCTGGGTATGGCTACACCTTC. It is translated as CASSEATAGYGYTF.

V usage is TRBV9 and J usage is TRBJ2-7, with TRBD2 as a possible D gene (6 bases). V lost 10 bases, J lost 4 bases, and 15 bases lay in between. The CDR3 covers 12 residues. Germline V gene lookup returns CDR1 SGDLS and CDR2 YYNGEE. The CDR3: CAPEWEAYEQYF. DNA for the CDR3: TGTGCCCCCGAGTGGGAGGCTTACGAGCAGTACTTC. Filled out from reference TRBV9 and TRBJ2-7, the complete variable domain reads DSGVTQTPKHLITATGQRVTLRCSPRSGDLSVYWYQQSLDQGLQFLIQYYNGEERAKGNILERFSAQQFPDLHSELNLSSLELGDSALYFCAPEWEAYEQYFGPGTRLTVT.

The chain is built from TRBV25-1 and TRBJ1-2; tentatively, D is TRBD1 (6 bases). The CDR3 contains 12 residues. CDR1 is MGHDK, CDR2 SYGVNS, per germline. Deletions cut 7 bases from V and 6 bases from J, with 12 bases between. The chain's CDR3 is CASTDSGDGYTF. The CDR3 nucleotides read TGTGCCAGCACCGATTCAGGGGATGGCTACACCTTC.

This clone was seen a few times. This chain links TRBV27 with TRBJ2-1; TRBD2 matches at 10 bases. With 5 bases clipped from V and 2 bases from J, the junction kept 3 bases outside the gene matches. Germline CDR1 is MNHEY and CDR2 is SMNVEV (reference sequence). The CDR3 is made up of 15 amino acids. The CDR3 region is CASSQTSGAYNEQFF. CDR3 nucleotides: TGTGCCAGCAGTCAAACTAGCGGGGCCTACAATGAGCAGTTCTTC.

V is TRBV6-5 and J is TRBJ1-2, with D unclear. The CDR3 has 15 amino acids. V was cut by 5 bases and J by 4 bases, with 17 bases left in between. Germline CDR1 is MNHEY and CDR2 is SVGAGI. CDR3 coding DNA: TGTGCCAGCAGTACAACGGGTTCCTCTCCCTATGGCTACACCTTC. Its translation is CASSTTGSSPYGYTF.

The chain carries TRBV4-2 and TRBJ1-6; 7 nucleotides match TRBD1. The length of the CDR3 is 17 residues. Germline V CDR1 and CDR2: LGHNA, YNFKEQ. J lost 3 bases, V lost 0 bases, and 5 bases had no gene match. The CDR3 loop is CASSQDFDRDYNSPLHF. CDR3 sequence (DNA): TGTGCCAGCAGCCAAGACTTCGACAGGGACTATAATTCACCCCTCCACTTT.

This clone was seen a few times. The chain couples TRBV7-8 to TRBJ2-3, with 12 bases matching TRBD2. V lost 1 base to trimming and J lost 0 bases; unmatched junction nucleotides: 2. The CDR3 runs to 17 residues. Germline values: CDR1 SGHVS, CDR2 FQNEAQ. CDR3 loop: CASSLGLAGESTDTQYF. In DNA form, the CDR3 reads TGTGCCAGCAGCTTAGGACTAGCGGGAGAGAGCACAGATACGCAGTATTTT.

The rearrangement uses TRBV10-2 and TRBJ1-2, with D maybe TRBD1 (6 bases). V was cut by 7 bases and J by 6 bases, with 12 bases left in between. The CDR3 is 12 residues long. CDR1 is WSHSY and CDR2 is SAAADI in the germline V gene. As DNA, the CDR3 is TGCGCCAGCACAGCGGGGGCGAATGGCTACACCTTC. This encodes CASTAGANGYTF.

The chain employs TRBV20-1 and TRBJ1-4, with 9 bases matching TRBD1. CDR1 and CDR2 (germline): DFQATT, SNEGSKA (reference sequence). V lost 5 bases and J lost 16; bases outside the gene matches: 8. The CDR3 totals 11 residues. In DNA, the CDR3 is TGCAGTGCTCACCGGGACAGGGTCGCGTTTTTT. Translating it yields CSAHRDRVAFF.

To note about this clone: The germline gene is not matched at one end of the junction; a read error may be the cause. The sample has other DNA sequences that encode this CDR3 too. The chain combines TRBV5-1 with TRBJ1-1; D perhaps matches TRBD1 (5 bases). This CDR3 spans 14 amino acids. Germline-derived CDR1 and CDR2 are SGHRS and YFSETQ. The CDR3 sequence is CASSLWGENTEAFF. The CDR3 nucleotides are TGTGCCAGCAGCTTGTGGGGGGAGAACACTGAAGCTTTCTTT.

This chain connects TRBV5-1 to TRBJ1-2, with D possibly TRBD1 on 6 matching bases. V lost 1 base, J lost 1 base, and 17 bases lay in between. CDR1 and CDR2 (germline): SGHRS, YFSETQ. CDR3 length: 17 residues. The CDR3 reads CASSLTYTGSYNYGYTF. The CDR3 coding sequence is TGCGCCAGCAGCTTGACCTATACAGGGTCCTATAACTATGGCTACACCTTC.

The J gene is TRBJ1-2, the V gene TRBV27; 8 bases align to TRBD1. Germline values: CDR1 MNHEY, CDR2 SMNVEV (reference sequence). V lost 3 bases and J lost 6; bases outside the gene matches: 9. This CDR3 is 15 amino acids long. DNA for the CDR3: TGTGCCAGCAGTTTGGGCTTCGGACAGGGACATGGCTACACCTTC. Amino acids: CASSLGFGQGHGYTF.

J is TRBJ2-7 and V is TRBV2; 10 bases line up with TRBD1. Germline CDR1 reads SNHLY; CDR2 reads FYNNEI. V was clipped by 4 bases and J by 4 bases; unmatched bases: 1. The CDR3 has 13 amino acids. CDR3 region: CASSGTGGYEQYF. CDR3 nucleotides: TGTGCCAGCAGTGGGACAGGGGGGTACGAGCAGTACTTC. Full variable domain (outside the CDR3, taken from reference TRBV2 and TRBJ2-7): EPEVTQTPSHQVTQMGQEVILRCVPISNHLYFYWYRQILGQKVEFLVSFYNNEISEKSEIFDDQFSVERPDGSNFTLKIRSTKLEDSAMYFCASSGTGGYEQYFGPGTRLTVT.

The J gene is TRBJ2-7, the V gene TRBV30; the D gene is possibly TRBD1 (6 bases). V was cut by 1 base and J by 0 bases, with 7 bases left in between. From germline, CDR1 is GTSNPN and CDR2 SVGIG (reference sequence). This CDR3 has 13 amino acids. The CDR3 nucleotides read TGTGCCTGGAGTGGGGACAACTCCTACGAGCAGTACTTC. Protein: CAWSGDNSYEQYF.

V and J are TRBV4-3 and TRBJ2-3, with D maybe TRBD1 (6 bases). Germline assignment: CDR1 LGHNA and CDR2 YSLEER. The CDR3 sequence is 17 residues long. The V and J ends lost 4 bases and 0 bases respectively, with 17 bases between them. The CDR3 DNA reads as TGCGCCAGCAGCCCAAAACAGGGACCCTCTAGCACAGATACGCAGTATTTT. It codes for CASSPKQGPSSTDTQYF.